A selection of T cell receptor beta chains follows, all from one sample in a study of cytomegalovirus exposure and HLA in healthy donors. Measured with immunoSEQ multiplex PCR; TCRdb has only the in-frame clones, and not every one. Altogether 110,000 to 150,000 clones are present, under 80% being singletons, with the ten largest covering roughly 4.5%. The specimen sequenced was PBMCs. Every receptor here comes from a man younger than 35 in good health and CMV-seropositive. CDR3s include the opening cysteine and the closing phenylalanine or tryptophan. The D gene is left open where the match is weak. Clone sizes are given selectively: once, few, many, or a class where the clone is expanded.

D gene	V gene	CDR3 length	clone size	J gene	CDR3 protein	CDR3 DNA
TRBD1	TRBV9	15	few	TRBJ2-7	CASSVEGGQAYEQYF	TGTGCCAGCAGCGTAGAGGGGGGACAGGCCTACGAGCAGTACTTC
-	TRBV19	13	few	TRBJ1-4	CASSIEGGEKLFF	TGTGCCAGTAGTATTGAGGGTGGAGAAAAACTGTTTTTT
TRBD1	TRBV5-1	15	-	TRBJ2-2	CASSSTGGATGELFF	TGCGCCAGCAGCTCGACAGGGGGCGCGACCGGGGAGCTGTTTTTT
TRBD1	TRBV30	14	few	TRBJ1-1	CALDPTGGNTEAFF	TGTGCCTTGGACCCGACAGGGGGGAACACTGAAGCTTTCTTT
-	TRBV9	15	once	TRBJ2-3	CASSVGLTSTDTQYF	TGTGCCAGCAGCGTAGGACTCACTAGCACAGATACGCAGTATTTT
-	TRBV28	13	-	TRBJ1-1	CASSFVRNTEAFF	TGTGCCAGCAGTTTTGTCCGGAACACTGAAGCTTTCTTT
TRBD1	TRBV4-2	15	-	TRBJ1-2	CASSQDQGTDYGYTF	TGTGCCAGCAGCCAAGATCAGGGGACAGACTATGGCTACACCTTC
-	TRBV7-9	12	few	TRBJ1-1	CSSSLIQIEAFF	TGTTCCAGCAGCTTAATCCAAATTGAAGCTTTCTTT
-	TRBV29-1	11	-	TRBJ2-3	CSVSEVDTQYF	TGCAGCGTTAGCGAAGTCGATACGCAGTATTTT
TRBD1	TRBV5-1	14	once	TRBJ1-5	CASSLRTGDQPQHF	TGCGCCAGCAGCCTTAGGACAGGGGATCAGCCCCAGCATTTT
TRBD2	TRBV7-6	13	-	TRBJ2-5	CASSPQSGGTQYF	TGTGCCAGCAGCCCACAAAGCGGGGGGACCCAGTACTTC
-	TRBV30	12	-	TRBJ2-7	CAWNRLAYEQYF	TGTGCCTGGAATCGACTCGCCTACGAGCAGTACTTC
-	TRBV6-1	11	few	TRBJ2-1	CATRSYNEQFF	TGTGCTACCCGCAGCTACAATGAGCAGTTCTTC
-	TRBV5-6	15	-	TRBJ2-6	CASSLGASGANVLTF	TGTGCCAGCAGCTTGGGGGCCTCTGGGGCCAACGTCCTGACTTTC
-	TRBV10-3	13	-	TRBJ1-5	CAISDGYNQPQHF	TGTGCCATCAGTGACGGTTACAATCAGCCCCAGCATTTT
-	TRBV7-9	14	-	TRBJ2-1	CASSGYAVYNEQFF	TGTGCCAGCAGCGGATACGCGGTCTACAATGAGCAGTTCTTC
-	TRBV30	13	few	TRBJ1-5	CAWTRQHNQPQHF	TGTGCCTGGACCCGACAGCACAATCAGCCCCAGCATTTT
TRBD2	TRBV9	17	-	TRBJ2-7	CASSASKTSGLLYEQYF	TGTGCCAGCAGCGCGAGCAAGACTAGCGGATTACTCTACGAGCAGTACTTC
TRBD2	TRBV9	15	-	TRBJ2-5	CASSTGGGHGETQYF	TGTGCCAGCAGCACCGGGGGGGGGCACGGGGAGACCCAGTACTTC
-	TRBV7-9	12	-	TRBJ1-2	CASSRGQYGYTF	TGTGCCAGCAGCCGAGGACAGTATGGCTACACCTTC
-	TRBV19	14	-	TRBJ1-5	CASSISRSNQPQHF	TGTGCCAGTAGTATATCCAGGAGCAATCAGCCCCAGCATTTT
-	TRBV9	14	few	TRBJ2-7	CASSAVTPTSEQYF	TGTGCCAGCAGCGCAGTAACCCCCACCTCGGAGCAGTACTTC
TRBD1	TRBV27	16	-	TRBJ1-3	CASSLTGVGSGNTIYF	TGTGCCAGCAGTTTAACAGGGGTTGGCTCTGGAAACACCATATATTTT
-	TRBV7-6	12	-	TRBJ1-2	CASSLGGGGYTF	TGTGCCAGCAGCTTAGGGGGGGGTGGCTACACCTTC
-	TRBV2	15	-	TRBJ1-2	CASSEAREGVYGYTF	TGTGCCAGCAGTGAAGCCAGGGAAGGGGTCTATGGCTACACCTTC
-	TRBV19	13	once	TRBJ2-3	CAIAEAVQDTQYF	TGTGCCATCGCTGAGGCAGTTCAAGATACGCAGTATTTT
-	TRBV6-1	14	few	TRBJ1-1	CASSEVSGNTEAFF	TGTGCCAGCAGTGAGGTATCAGGGAACACTGAAGCTTTCTTT
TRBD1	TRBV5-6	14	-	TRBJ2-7	CASSQGAAFYEQYF	TGTGCCAGCAGCCAGGGGGCAGCCTTTTACGAGCAGTACTTC
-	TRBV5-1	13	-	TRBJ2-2	CASSLSIAQELFF	TGCGCCAGCAGCCTGTCAATTGCGCAGGAGCTGTTTTTT
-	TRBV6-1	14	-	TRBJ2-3	CASSELPRSGTQYF	TGTGCCAGCAGTGAACTCCCCCGGTCGGGTACGCAGTATTTT